These 14 T cell receptor beta chains share one sample of origin, sequenced in a study of cytomegalovirus exposure and HLA in healthy donors. Vbeta (60) and Jbeta (13) primers were used in the PCR. Here immunoSEQ multiplex PCR was the method, and the copy in TCRdb shows in-frame clones only, minus some. The repertoire consists of under 200,000 clones, with under 85% occurring once and the leading ten covering approximately 1.4%. Sequenced sample: PBMCs. The receptors here all came from a woman aged 25-40 years in good health and CMV-seronegative.

The V call is TRBV14, the J call TRBJ1-1, with D possibly being TRBD1 (6 bases). The germline V gene has CDR1 SGHDN and CDR2 FVKESK. Trimming left V 4 bases short and J 1 base short, with 28 bases between. The CDR3 totals 20 residues. Here the CDR3 reads CASSLDRVGTPNFWNTEAFF. CDR3 nucleotide sequence: TGTGCCAGCAGCCTTGATCGCGTTGGGACACCGAATTTTTGGAACACTGAAGCTTTCTTT.

A single count supports this clone. The gene calls are TRBV6-6 and TRBJ2-5; no clear D gene. V was pared by 2 bases and J by 5 bases, with 3 bases between. The length of the CDR3 is 11 residues. Germline V gives CDR1 MNHNY, CDR2 SVGAGI (reference sequence). CDR3 sequence reads: CASSYAETQYF. The CDR3 coding sequence is TGTGCCAGCAGTTACGCGGAGACCCAGTACTTC.

This chain uses TRBV28 with TRBJ1-2; TRBD1 matches at 7 bases. CDR3 length: 14 residues. The trim removed 2 bases at V and 8 bases at J, leaving 8 bases unmatched. Germline CDR1 MDHEN, CDR2 SYDVKM. The CDR3 DNA is TGTGCCAGCAGTTTAGAGACAGGGCGAAACGGCTACACCTTC. Protein: CASSLETGRNGYTF.

This clone was found a few times. The J gene is TRBJ2-1, the V gene TRBV2, with D maybe TRBD2 (5 bases). This CDR3 contains 11 residues. V lost 8 bases, J lost 3 bases, and 5 bases lay in between. Germline CDR1 is SNHLY and CDR2 is FYNNEI. This CDR3 reads CASRGYNEQFF. In nucleotides, the CDR3 is TGTGCCAGCCGGGGCTACAATGAGCAGTTCTTC. The entire variable domain, with the rest obtained from reference TRBV2 and TRBJ2-1, is as follows: EPEVTQTPSHQVTQMGQEVILRCVPISNHLYFYWYRQILGQKVEFLVSFYNNEISEKSEIFDDQFSVERPDGSNFTLKIRSTKLEDSAMYFCASRGYNEQFFGPGTRLTVL.

This rearrangement joins TRBV5-1 to TRBJ2-5; D ambiguous. The germline gives CDR1 SGHRS, CDR2 YFSETQ. The CDR3 sequence is 15 residues long. V lost 4 bases and J lost 5, with 18 bases in between. The CDR3 bases are TGCGCCAGCAGCGATCCTACCGTTCTTCTCGAGACCCAGTACTTC. This gives the protein CASSDPTVLLETQYF.

This chain links TRBV29-1 with TRBJ2-7; TRBD1 might be the D (6 bases). There are 18 residues in the CDR3. Between the trimmed V and J ends, which lost 1 base and 0 bases, there was a span of 22 bases. Germline V gene data show CDR1 as SQVTM and CDR2 as ANQGSEA. CDR3 loop: CSVEGTGWVNSHSYEQYF. The CDR3, as DNA: TGCAGCGTTGAAGGTACAGGGTGGGTTAATTCTCACTCCTACGAGCAGTACTTC.

This chain joins TRBV28 and TRBJ1-2; unclear D gene. Trimming removed 4 bases at V and 8 bases at J, with 14 bases between. This CDR3 is 13 amino acids long. Germline CDR1 and CDR2: MDHEN and SYDVKM. This CDR3 reads CASSSPGSRGYTF. CDR3 DNA sequence: TGTGCCAGCAGTTCCCCTGGGAGTAGAGGCTACACCTTC.

The chain joins TRBV18 to TRBJ1-5; D might be TRBD1 (6 bases). This CDR3 has 13 amino acids. Looked up from germline, CDR1 is KGHSH and CDR2 is LQKENI. Between the trimmed V and J ends, which lost 3 bases and 4 bases, there was a span of 7 bases. The CDR3 reads CASSPGQNQPQHF. The CDR3, as DNA: TGTGCCAGCTCACCCGGACAGAATCAGCCCCAGCATTTT.

The J gene is TRBJ2-5, the V gene TRBV10-3; 7 nucleotides align to TRBD1. CDR3 length equals 13 residues. Germline V CDR1 and CDR2: ENHRY, SYGVKD. V lost 6 bases and J lost 1; bases outside the gene matches: 2. CDR3 in DNA: TGTGCCATCAGCTGGGACAGCCAAGAGACCCAGTACTTC. It specifies CAISWDSQETQYF.

This clone has a handful of counts. This chain connects TRBV14 to TRBJ1-3, with 7 positions matching TRBD1. This CDR3 is built from 17 residues. V shed 1 base and J 0 bases; nucleotides not matched to a gene: 6. The V gene's germline CDR1 is SGHDN and CDR2 FVKESK. CDR3 DNA: TGTGCCAGCAGCCAAGGAGGGACAGCCGTCTCTGGAAACACCATATATTTT. It translates to CASSQGGTAVSGNTIYF.

The gene calls are TRBV7-8 and TRBJ1-4; TRBD1 aligns across 7 bases. Germline lookup yields CDR1 SGHVS and CDR2 FQNEAQ. This CDR3 spans 15 amino acids. J gave up 6 bases and V 3 bases, and 7 bases lay outside the gene matches. CDR3 bases: TGTGCCAGCAGCTTTTCCGGGACAGCTTATGAAAAACTGTTTTTT. Its protein is CASSFSGTAYEKLFF.

CDR3 sequence reads: CASNPGTVTYEQYF. The DNA of the CDR3 is TGTGCCAGCAATCCAGGGACAGTAACCTACGAGCAGTACTTC. The chain combines TRBV11-2 with TRBJ2-7, with 7 positions matching TRBD1. This CDR3 contains 14 residues. V lost 7 bases to trimming and J lost 2 bases; unmatched junction nucleotides: 8. CDR1 is SGHAT, CDR2 FQNNGV, per germline.

V usage is TRBV11-3 and J usage is TRBJ1-1; perhaps TRBD1 as D (5 bases). Trimming took 0 bases from V and 5 from J, leaving 10 bases between them. CDR3 length: 14 amino acids. Germline V CDR1 and CDR2: SGHNT, YENEEA. CDR3 DNA: TGTGCCAGCAGCTTAGAAGGAGGGGTTACTGAAGCTTTCTTT. Its protein product is CASSLEGGVTEAFF.

This clone was seen more than once but under ten times. The V gene is TRBV11-3, the J gene TRBJ2-3; TRBD2 matches 9 bases. V trimming: 3 bases; J trimming: 3 bases; junction bases outside the gene matches: 4. CDR3 length equals 15 residues. Germline V gives CDR1 SGHNT, CDR2 YENEEA. CDR3 amino acids: CASSLGRGGTDTQYF. DNA for the CDR3: TGTGCCAGCAGCTTGGGGCGGGGGGGTACAGATACGCAGTATTTT. Drawing the rest from reference TRBV11-3 and TRBJ2-3, the complete variable domain is EAGVVQSPRYKIIEKKQPVAFWCNPISGHNTLYWYLQNLGQGPELLIRYENEEAVDDSQLPKDRFSAERLKGVDSTLKIQPAELGDSAVYLCASSLGRGGTDTQYFGPGTRLTVL.